This record covers a single TCR beta chain. Which antigen it targets is not known. Base qualities are missing; no much larger clone stands one base away. The data were produced on an Illumina HiSeq 1500. TCRdb applied fastp at Q25 and MiXCR to the public reads, then kept only in-frame beta chains. One record per CDR3 amino acid sequence lists the most common genes and DNA. This sample is represented by 830,000 or so distinct CDR3 sequences; 32% of them were singletons. Approximately 13% of the sample goes to the ten largest clones. The sample originates from a study of T cell repertoires in cytomegalovirus infection (dated by TCRdb to between 2018 and 2021). Regarding the study in general: Alongside well-studied HLA-B-restricted epitopes, the peptide stimulations were aimed at recently identified HLA-C-restricted CMV epitopes, whose presentation resists viral immunomodulation. Because public TCR beta signatures pointed to carriage of CMV infection together with the matching HLA type, the HLA type of each donor mattered for the analysis.

According to the study, the label for this sample's treatment or condition signals: in vitro stimulation with specific CMV peptide epitopes to enrich CMV-specific T cells. The study at large found these results: Carriers of CMV infection plus the relevant HLA type were discriminated by the cumulative frequency of public TCR beta family members in the study cohort and in an independent approximately 400-donor cohort. The ex vivo response was dominated by HLA-C-restricted CMV-specific TCR beta clonotypes, and the single most frequent clonotype in two of eight donors was supplied by these HLA-C-restricted clonotypes.

Spanning cysteine to phenylalanine, the CDR3 consists of 13 amino acids. Only CDR3 DNA is held: 39 bases, read in frame from base 1. The germline V gene (reference sequence) supplies CDR1 DFQATT and CDR2 SNEGSKA. V is clipped by 0 bases and J by 1 base, and the sequence between their germline boundaries is 7 bases long. The TCR originated in a human donor in good health (CMV status not recorded). Some clones in this sample may be carry-over from other donors' samples. Sequences were derived from cultured CD8+ T cells from PBMCs, sampled from culture after CMV antigen stimulation. The chain employs TRBV20-1 and TRBJ2-7; the D gene is perhaps TRBD1, on 6 matching bases. The CDR3 amino acid sequence is: CSAREQGSYEQYF. The DNA is as follows: TGCAGTGCTAGAGAACAGGGATCCTACGAGCAGTACTTC.